Following are 14 T cell receptor beta chains from one sample sequenced in a study of CD8+ T cells in alopecia areata. Investigators isolated RNA and reverse transcribed it into cDNA to act as the sequencing template. This table comes from immunoSEQ multiplex PCR, and its TCRdb copy is limited to in-frame clones, with some not included. The profile covers some 170,000 clones, with over 55% appearing a single time and roughly 1.7% taken by the ten largest. Here the sequenced sample was CD4+ T cells sorted from blood, taken at week 0. The source of these receptors is a human donor with alopecia areata.

The gene calls are TRBV7-9 and TRBJ2-3; D unresolved. This CDR3 has 13 amino acids. V was pared by 5 bases and J by 7 bases, with 13 bases between. Germline CDR1 is SEHNR and CDR2 is FQNEAQ (reference sequence). CDR3 DNA sequence: TGTGCCAGCAGCACTGACAACTCAAATACGCAGTATTTT. Residues: CASSTDNSNTQYF.

The chain is built from TRBV29-1 and TRBJ1-2; 8 bases match TRBD1. The CDR3 consists of 14 residues. The germline V gene encodes CDR1 SQVTM and CDR2 ANQGSEA. Unmatched junction bases numbered 7, after V lost 3 bases and J lost 4 bases. The CDR3 here is CSVDKGTGGYGYTF. For the CDR3, the DNA is TGCAGCGTTGATAAGGGGACAGGCGGCTATGGCTACACCTTC.

The chain carries TRBV7-2 and TRBJ1-2; D remains unclear. V was trimmed by 2 bases and J by 5 bases, leaving 18 bases between them. The CDR3 length is 16 residues. Germline assignment: CDR1 SGHTA and CDR2 FQGNSA. This chain's CDR3 is CASSLYPSQVFYGYTF. Here the CDR3 DNA reads TGTGCCAGCAGCTTATACCCGTCCCAGGTGTTTTATGGCTACACCTTC. Drawing the rest from reference TRBV7-2 and TRBJ1-2, the complete variable domain is GAGVSQSPSNKVTEKGKDVELRCDPISGHTALYWYRQSLGQGLEFLIYFQGNSAPDKSGLPSDRFSAERTGGSVSTLTIQRTQQEDSAVYLCASSLYPSQVFYGYTFGSGTRLTVV.

The gene calls are TRBV9 and TRBJ2-1; TRBD2 matches 7 bases. Losses at the gene ends were 3 bases for V and 8 bases for J; bases not matched to a gene: 11. CDR1 is SGDLS and CDR2 is YYNGEE in the germline V gene. The CDR3 extends over 15 amino acids. CDR3 protein: CASSGKTSRGDEQFF. The DNA of the CDR3 is TGTGCCAGCAGCGGGAAGACTAGCCGCGGGGATGAGCAGTTCTTC.

The rearrangement uses TRBV14 and TRBJ2-5; 9 bases are a match to TRBD1. In germline, CDR1 is SGHDN, CDR2 FVKESK. The CDR3 is 20 amino acids. V gave up 1 base and J gave up 3 bases; unmatched junction bases: 18. CDR3 region: CASSQALLQGAHWREETQYF. CDR3 DNA sequence: TGTGCCAGCAGCCAAGCACTATTACAGGGGGCGCATTGGCGAGAAGAGACCCAGTACTTC.

This clone was observed once. The chain uses TRBV30 and TRBJ1-6, with D possibly TRBD1 on 5 matching bases. Germline CDR1 and CDR2: GTSNPN and SVGIG (reference sequence). The CDR3 totals 13 residues. Trimming stripped 4 bases from V and 5 bases from J, with 9 bases between. The DNA of the CDR3 is TGTGCCTGGATGGGGGGGGATAATTCACCCCTCCACTTT. This gives the protein CAWMGGDNSPLHF. The full variable domain, its missing parts supplied by reference TRBV30 and TRBJ1-6, is SQTIHQWPATLVQPVGSPLSLECTVEGTSNPNLYWYRQAAGRGLQLLFYSVGIGQISSEVPQNLSASRPQDRQFILSSKKLLLSDSGFYLCAWMGGDNSPLHFGNGTRLTVT.

CDR3: CASAGEGNTGELFF. Written as DNA, the CDR3 is TGCGCCAGCGCTGGAGAAGGAAACACCGGGGAGCTGTTTTTT. The J gene is TRBJ2-2, the V gene TRBV5-1, with no clear D. The CDR3 sequence is 14 residues long. Trimming removed 7 bases from V and 2 bases from J, with 12 bases in between. CDR1 and CDR2 (germline): SGHRS, YFSETQ.

The chain joins TRBV15 to TRBJ2-3, with TRBD2 matching 7 bases. V dropped 0 bases and J dropped 6; count of bases not matched to a gene: 12. This CDR3 contains 17 residues. Germline V gene sequence: CDR1 LNHNV, CDR2 YYDKDF (reference sequence). CDR3 region: CATSRDRGAGLRDTQYF. In DNA form, the CDR3 reads TGTGCCACCAGCAGAGATCGGGGAGCGGGGCTACGCGATACGCAGTATTTT.

The CDR3 DNA sequence: TGCAGCGCACTGCCAGCGTACAATGAGCAGTTCTTC. Translation gives CSALPAYNEQFF. This chain links TRBV29-1 with TRBJ2-1, with unresolved D. Germline V gene data show CDR1 as SQVTM and CDR2 as ANQGSEA. V gave up 7 bases and J gave up 4 bases, with 11 bases separating them. The CDR3 has 12 amino acids.

The table lists this clone with a few counts. This chain connects TRBV5-1 to TRBJ2-7; D remains ambiguous. Trimming left V 2 bases short and J 5 bases short, with 8 bases between. The germline gives CDR1 SGHRS, CDR2 YFSETQ. CDR3 length: 12 residues. CDR3 residues: CASSLHGDEQYF. The CDR3 bases are TGCGCCAGCAGCTTACACGGCGACGAGCAGTACTTC.

This clone has at least ten counts. Other nucleotide sequences in the sample specify the same CDR3. V is TRBV5-6 and J is TRBJ2-7; D ambiguous. V lost 2 bases and J lost 0, with 6 bases in between. In germline, CDR1 is SGHDT, CDR2 YYEEEE. CDR3 length equals 13 residues. In nucleotides, the CDR3 is TGTGCCAGCAGCTTCGGCGGCTCCTACGAGCAGTACTTC. It is translated as CASSFGGSYEQYF.

The chain recombines TRBV30 with TRBJ2-3; 7 bases are a match to TRBD2. Germline loops: CDR1 GTSNPN, CDR2 SVGIG (reference sequence). This CDR3 has 10 residues. Trimming took 7 bases from V and 7 from J; bases not matched to a gene: 2. CDR3 in DNA: TGTGCCTCGGGGGGAAATACGCAGTATTTT. This translates into CASGGNTQYF.

This sequence joins TRBV30 and TRBJ1-1; tentatively, D is TRBD1 (6 bases). CDR1 is GTSNPN and CDR2 is SVGIG in the germline V gene (reference sequence). This CDR3 comprises 13 residues. Trimming removed 3 bases at V and 6 bases at J, with 14 bases between. The CDR3 is CAWREHRESEAFF. CDR3 sequence (DNA): TGTGCCTGGAGGGAACACAGGGAGTCTGAAGCTTTCTTT.

This clone has more than one count but fewer than ten. The chain recombines TRBV7-2 with TRBJ2-4, with 7 bases aligning to TRBD2. Germline CDR1 and CDR2: SGHTA and FQGNSA. V dropped 5 bases and J dropped 2; count of bases not matched to a gene: 9. The CDR3 runs to 16 residues. The chain's CDR3 is CASSKPTSWSKNIQYF. The CDR3 DNA sequence: TGTGCCAGCAGCAAACCGACTAGCTGGTCCAAAAACATTCAGTACTTC.